This T cell receptor beta chain was captured in a study of blood T cell repertoires in COVID-19. Study at large: COVID-19 samples collected from the United States, Italy and Spain covered acute and convalescent phases. T cells, B-cell-depleted T cells, or PBMCs supplied cDNA or gDNA.

Original processing methods: Amplified reference gene primers provided the basis for estimating nucleated cell counts. Profiling relied on immunoSEQ multiplex PCR, and the TCRdb table lists in-frame clones only, not all of them. V, J and clone size are those of that table, while D and trimming were read from the DNA. The sample holds about 95,000 clones; about 87% are singletons and the top ten take roughly 17%. A word on this clone: Mismatch with germline at one junction end may stem from a read error.

This receptor was identified in a human donor in a cohort sampled during active COVID-19. The sequencing input was peripheral blood.

The CDR3 DNA reads as TGTGCCAGCACCAGGACAGGGGTGTTCAATAAGCCCCAGCATTTT. Residues: CASTRTGVFNKPQHF. This chain joins TRBV27 and TRBJ1-5, with TRBD1 matching 9 bases. CDR1 is MNHEY, CDR2 SMNVEV, per germline (reference sequence). CDR3 size: 15 residues.